The clone carrying this T cell receptor (beta chain) has a count of ten or more. This sample stems from a study of T cells of healthy individuals. Between the trimmed V and J ends, which lost 3 bases and 5 bases, there was a span of 7 bases. The CDR3 sequence is 12 residues long. CDR1 is MDHEN and CDR2 is SYDVKM in the germline V gene. Each CDR3 protein is one row after TCRdb ran MiXCR on the 5' RACE reads. There are some 41,000 distinct CDR3 sequences in the sample; about 4.5% occur only once, and about 10% lies in the top ten. The chain recombines TRBV28 with TRBJ2-5; D remains unclear. The clonotype originates from a human donor in good health. This chain's CDR3 is CASSLGFETQYF. The CDR3 DNA reads TGTGCCAGCAGTTTGGGCTTCGAGACCCAGTACTTC.